Listed below are T cell receptor beta chains from one sample, sequenced in a study of blood T cell repertoires in COVID-19. Measured with immunoSEQ multiplex PCR; TCRdb has only the in-frame clones, and not every one. Of 50,000 to 65,000 clones listed, about 91% are singletons. The sequencing input was peripheral blood. The source is a man aged 50-60 years with acute or convalescent COVID-19. Both conserved end residues are part of each CDR3. Each record gives: V gene, CDR3 protein.

V gene: TRBV30; CDR3 protein: CAWSVAGAVEPQHF
V gene: TRBV9; CDR3 protein: CASSVRTGGETQYF
V gene: TRBV13; CDR3 protein: CASSFFSGDRGYNEQFF
V gene: TRBV29-1; CDR3 protein: CSVAGGPSTDTQYF
V gene: TRBV10-2; CDR3 protein: CASSTADKTMYNEQFF
V gene: TRBV7-2; CDR3 protein: CASSLGGAAAYEQYF
V gene: TRBV3-1/TRBV3-2; CDR3 protein: CASSQVWTGTLGNGYTF
V gene: TRBV7-2; CDR3 protein: CASSSPGRGGYTF
V gene: TRBV18; CDR3 protein: CASSPLGQGADNEQFF
V gene: TRBV6-6; CDR3 protein: CASSRFAGLFSGNTIYF
V gene: TRBV13; CDR3 protein: CASSFSGSVVNYGYTF
V gene: TRBV18; CDR3 protein: CASSPGQGTTEAFF
V gene: TRBV27; CDR3 protein: CASSSPSRQGSYEQYF
V gene: TRBV18; CDR3 protein: CASSPVPLEIQPQHF
V gene: TRBV12-3/TRBV12-4; CDR3 protein: CASIVGGGTEAFF
V gene: TRBV19; CDR3 protein: CASSSTGGFFEQFF
V gene: TRBV19; CDR3 protein: CASRGDRGSQPQHF
V gene: TRBV24-1; CDR3 protein: CATSDADRDEAFF
V gene: TRBV12-3/TRBV12-4; CDR3 protein: CASGRSTDTQYF
V gene: TRBV5-1; CDR3 protein: CASSLARGGTEAFF
V gene: TRBV15; CDR3 protein: CATSRVGGGEVGYGYTF
V gene: TRBV4-2; CDR3 protein: CASSQDDDRGPAPLHF
V gene: TRBV25-1; CDR3 protein: CASRQGVDPTQYF
V gene: TRBV7-3; CDR3 protein: CASSLLPRQVNEQFF
V gene: TRBV10-3; CDR3 protein: CAISRQGPTDTQYF
V gene: TRBV3-1/TRBV3-2; CDR3 protein: CASRGGIYTEAFF
V gene: TRBV2; CDR3 protein: CASSDGRKTDTQYF
V gene: TRBV11-2; CDR3 protein: CASSRSLLQGRSSYEQYF